One and the same sample provided the 27 T cell receptor beta chains below, sequenced in a study of T cell repertoires in cytomegalovirus infection. TCRdb itself ran the reads through MiXCR, one entry per CDR3 protein. The sample shows roughly 70,000 distinct CDR3 sequences, roughly 20% of them seen only once. Their antigens remain unidentified. The specimen comprised CD8+ T cells from cultured PBMCs, sampled from culture after CMV antigen stimulation. These TCRs come from a human donor in good health (CMV status not recorded). Some clones in this sample may be carry-over from other donors' samples.

J is TRBJ2-1 and V is TRBV7-9; D is unclear. The CDR3 length is 14 residues. Germline V gene sequence: CDR1 SEHNR, CDR2 FQNEAQ (reference sequence). V was shortened by 1 base and J by 4 bases, with 8 bases between the two germline ends. CDR3 residues: CASSLGIPYNEQFF. The CDR3 region has the DNA TGTGCCAGCAGCTTAGGGATCCCTTACAATGAGCAGTTCTTC.

The chain uses TRBV10-3 and TRBJ2-1; D might be TRBD1 or TRBD2, each matching 5 bases. The CDR3 length is 17 residues. The V and J ends lost 2 bases and 5 bases respectively, with 19 bases between them. Germline CDR1 and CDR2: ENHRY and SYGVKD. In DNA form, the CDR3 reads TGTGCCATCAGTGAGCCCCTAGCTGGGGCCCGGAACAATGAGCAGTTCTTC. This sequence encodes CAISEPLAGARNNEQFF.

This clonotype has only a few counts. The chain joins TRBV27 to TRBJ1-5; D gene unclear. V was clipped by 3 bases and J by 3 bases, with 9 bases between them. The CDR3 has 14 residues. Looked up from germline, CDR1 is MNHEY and CDR2 is SMNVEV (reference sequence). This CDR3 is CASSFTGSNQPQHF. As DNA, the CDR3 is TGTGCCAGCAGTTTTACGGGCTCCAATCAGCCCCAGCATTTT.

There are a few counts of this clonotype. This chain uses TRBV12-3 or TRBV12-4 with TRBJ1-5; 8 bases are a match to TRBD1. The junction had 4 bases not matched to a gene; V was cut back by 3 bases and J by 6 bases. The CDR3 totals 14 residues. The CDR3 DNA sequence: TGTGCCAGCAGTTTCGGACAGGGACCTCAGCCCCAGCATTTT. This codes for CASSFGQGPQPQHF.

A remark on this clonotype: The germline gene is not matched at one end of the junction; a read error may be the cause. The gene calls are TRBV5-5 and TRBJ1-1; D gene uncertain. The germline V gene encodes CDR1 SGHKS and CDR2 YYEKEE (reference sequence). This CDR3 contains 14 residues. CDR3 coding DNA: TGTGACAGCAGCCGAGGACGGCAGAACACTGAAGCTTTCTTT. It translates to CDSSRGRQNTEAFF.

This clonotype was seen more than once but under ten times. This chain connects TRBV6-2 or TRBV6-3 to TRBJ1-1; D is perhaps TRBD1 (5 bases). Between the trimmed V and J ends, which lost 9 bases and 1 base, there was a span of 12 bases. This CDR3 contains 13 residues. Germline CDR1 MNHEY, CDR2 SVGEGT. CDR3 DNA sequence: TGTGCCAGTGGAGCAGGGCCGAACACTGAAGCTTTCTTT. Translated, it gives CASGAGPNTEAFF.

In its sample, this clonotype was seen many times. J is TRBJ1-2 and V is TRBV27, with D tentatively TRBD1 (5 bases). Germline V lookup: CDR1 MNHEY, CDR2 SMNVEV (reference sequence). Trimming pared 5 bases from V and 5 bases from J, leaving 12 bases between. This CDR3 is built from 13 residues. Written as DNA, the CDR3 is TGTGCCAGCAGTGAACAGGTTTCATATGGCTACACCTTC. It yields the protein CASSEQVSYGYTF.

The chain joins TRBV6-2 or TRBV6-3 to TRBJ2-7; 7 bases line up with TRBD2. The CDR3 has 12 amino acids. The trim removed 11 bases at V and 0 bases at J, leaving 4 bases unmatched. In germline, CDR1 is MNHEY, CDR2 SVGEGT. CDR3 in amino acids: CAHGGSSYEQYF. CDR3 nucleotides: TGTGCCCACGGGGGGAGCTCCTACGAGCAGTACTTC.

In its sample, this clonotype was seen a few times. The V call is TRBV7-2, the J call TRBJ2-3; perhaps D is TRBD1 or TRBD2 (5 bases each). This CDR3 spans 14 amino acids. The germline CDR1 and CDR2 sequences are SGHTA and FQGNSA. The ends were cut back, 5 bases at V and 6 bases at J, with 15 bases in the middle. The CDR3 DNA is TGTGCCAGCAGCCCCCCGACGAGGGGCGATACGCAGTATTTT. Translating gives CASSPPTRGDTQYF. The variable domain in full, completed from reference TRBV7-2 and TRBJ2-3, reads GAGVSQSPSNKVTEKGKDVELRCDPISGHTALYWYRQSLGQGLEFLIYFQGNSAPDKSGLPSDRFSAERTGGSVSTLTIQRTQQEDSAVYLCASSPPTRGDTQYFGPGTRLTVL.

The chain is built from TRBV20-1 and TRBJ2-1; TRBD1 might be the D (6 bases). The CDR3 extends over 15 amino acids. Germline V gene sequence: CDR1 DFQATT, CDR2 SNEGSKA (reference sequence). The V gene lost 3 bases and the J gene lost 4 bases, with 16 bases spanning the gap. The CDR3 spells CSARNRAETYNEQFF. The CDR3 DNA sequence: TGCAGTGCTAGGAACAGGGCAGAAACGTACAATGAGCAGTTCTTC.

The rearrangement links TRBV6-2 or TRBV6-3 to TRBJ2-3, with unresolved D. The CDR3 extends over 11 amino acids. Trimming stripped 2 bases from V and 11 bases from J, with 8 bases between. Germline loops: CDR1 MNHEY, CDR2 SVGEGT. The chain's CDR3 is CASSYGSRQYF. CDR3 DNA sequence: TGTGCCAGCAGTTACGGGTCAAGGCAGTATTTT.

The chain employs TRBV7-2 and TRBJ2-7; 11 nucleotides agree with TRBD2. Germline-derived CDR1 and CDR2 are SGHTA and FQGNSA. V shed 5 bases, J shed 5 bases, and the junction held 8 bases outside the gene matches. This CDR3 is built from 15 residues. The CDR3 reads CASSVNSGGAHEQYF. DNA for the CDR3: TGTGCCAGCAGCGTAAATAGCGGGGGGGCGCACGAGCAGTACTTC.

The chain links TRBV7-6 to TRBJ1-1, with D possibly matching TRBD1 (5 bases). Germline CDR1 reads SGHVS; CDR2 reads FNYEAQ. The CDR3 totals 13 residues. With 8 bases removed from V and 5 bases from J, the gap between germline ends came to 15 bases. The CDR3 here is CASQDGARTEAFF. For the CDR3, the DNA is TGTGCCAGCCAGGACGGGGCGCGAACTGAAGCTTTCTTT.

This clonotype was observed a few times. The junction does not match germline at one end; this may be a read error. The rearrangement links TRBV11-2 to TRBJ2-1, with D maybe TRBD2 (6 bases). The CDR3 extends over 16 amino acids. Germline-derived CDR1 and CDR2 are SGHAT and FQNNGV. The CDR3 here is CASISTDGTPYNEQFF. CDR3 DNA: TGTGCTAGCATCTCCACCGACGGGACTCCATACAATGAGCAGTTCTTC.

This clonotype was observed a few times. The chain is built from TRBV5-1 and TRBJ1-3, with D possibly being TRBD1 (6 bases). The CDR3 has 16 amino acids. Germline V CDR1 and CDR2: SGHRS, YFSETQ. V lost 3 bases to trimming and J lost 0 bases, with 13 bases between them. The chain's CDR3 is CASSWSEGGSGNTIYF. The CDR3 DNA reads TGCGCCAGCAGCTGGTCCGAAGGGGGCTCTGGAAACACCATATATTTT.

The gene calls are TRBV7-9 and TRBJ2-7; 9 nucleotides line up with TRBD1. There are 13 residues in the CDR3. V dropped 6 bases and J dropped 3; count of bases not matched to a gene: 3. Germline values: CDR1 SEHNR, CDR2 FQNEAQ (reference sequence). The CDR3 region has the DNA TGTGCCAGCAGAGGGACAGGGAGCTACGAGCAGTACTTC. Protein product: CASRGTGSYEQYF.

In this sample, this clonotype turned up a few times. The chain links TRBV7-8 to TRBJ2-1; the D gene is possibly TRBD1 (5 bases). The ends were cut back, 5 bases at V and 5 bases at J, with 16 bases in the middle. CDR3 length: 15 residues. Per the germline V gene, CDR1 is SGHVS and CDR2 is FQNEAQ. The CDR3 DNA reads TGTGCCAGCAGCCCCCAGGGAACCCTTAACAATGAGCAGTTCTTC. Protein: CASSPQGTLNNEQFF.

At least ten counts were recorded for this clonotype. V is TRBV11-2 and J is TRBJ1-6; D might be TRBD1 (5 bases). Looked up from germline, CDR1 is SGHAT and CDR2 is FQNNGV. The length of the CDR3 is 14 residues. With 7 bases removed from V and 5 bases from J, the gap between germline ends came to 12 bases. DNA for the CDR3: TGTGCCAGCACAAGAGCAGGGAATAATTCACCCCTCCACTTT. Encoded protein: CASTRAGNNSPLHF.

This clonotype was seen only a few times. The chain carries TRBV12-3 or TRBV12-4 and TRBJ2-2; D might be TRBD2 (6 bases). The CDR3 is 17 residues long. V was shortened by 6 bases and J by 3 bases, with 20 bases between the two germline ends. CDR3 nucleotide sequence: TGTGCCAGCAGGGGTCTCGGGCGCGGGGTTTACACCGGGGAGCTGTTTTTT. Protein sequence: CASRGLGRGVYTGELFF.

V is TRBV7-9 and J is TRBJ2-7; TRBD1 matches at 9 bases. Germline assignment: CDR1 SEHNR and CDR2 FQNEAQ (reference sequence). This CDR3 has 15 amino acids. The trim removed 3 bases at V and 6 bases at J, leaving 9 bases unmatched. Here the CDR3 DNA reads TGTGCCAGCAGCTTTTCCGGACAGGGGAGTTTCGAGCAGTACTTC. Amino acids: CASSFSGQGSFEQYF.

The J gene is TRBJ1-5, the V gene TRBV7-9; D might be TRBD1 (5 bases). V lost 4 bases and J 11 bases, leaving 24 bases between the germline ends. The CDR3 is 16 amino acids. Germline CDR1 reads SEHNR; CDR2 reads FQNEAQ (reference sequence). The CDR3 bases are TGTGCCAGCAGCTCCCACCCGGTGGCAGGGAATTGGTCCCAGCATTTT. It codes for CASSSHPVAGNWSQHF.

In this sample, this clonotype turned up a few times. The chain recombines TRBV7-2 with TRBJ2-3; 16 bases map to TRBD2. CDR1 is SGHTA and CDR2 is FQGNSA in the germline V gene. Trimming at V came to 5 bases and at J to 2 bases, leaving 7 bases not matched to a gene. This CDR3 is 18 amino acids long. CDR3 DNA sequence: TGTGCCAGCAGCCGAAAGGGGACTAGCGGGGGGGCCACAGATACGCAGTATTTT. It translates to CASSRKGTSGGATDTQYF.

This sequence joins TRBV9 and TRBJ1-1, with D possibly matching TRBD1 (6 bases). V shed 4 bases and J shed 0 bases, with 13 bases lying between them. This CDR3 has 15 amino acids. Germline CDR1 reads SGDLS; CDR2 reads YYNGEE. The CDR3 nucleotides are TGTGCCAGCAGCCCCGAGGGGGGGTTGAACACTGAAGCTTTCTTT. Translating gives CASSPEGGLNTEAFF.

The CDR3 nucleotides read TGTGCCAGCAGCTTAGAACAGCCGAACACTGAAGCTTTCTTT. As protein: CASSLEQPNTEAFF. The genes are TRBV7-9 and TRBJ1-1; D gene uncertain. V lost 1 base to trimming and J lost 1 base, with 7 bases between them. CDR1 and CDR2 from the germline V gene are SEHNR and FQNEAQ (reference sequence). The CDR3 runs to 14 residues.

This clonotype was seen a few times. The chain combines TRBV20-1 with TRBJ1-5; TRBD1 matches 8 bases. Unmatched junction bases numbered 6, after V lost 6 bases and J lost 2 bases. Germline V gene lookup returns CDR1 DFQATT and CDR2 SNEGSKA (reference sequence). The CDR3 runs 14 residues. The CDR3 coding sequence is TGCAGTGCCTACAGGGGGATTGGCAATCAGCCCCAGCATTTT. Its protein is CSAYRGIGNQPQHF.

J is TRBJ1-6 and V is TRBV7-9; possible D gene TRBD1, 5 bases. CDR3 length equals 14 residues. V lost 4 bases to trimming and J lost 11 bases, with 15 bases between them. Germline V CDR1 and CDR2: SEHNR, FQNEAQ (reference sequence). Here the CDR3 reads CASSSRQQQPPLHF. In nucleotides, the CDR3 is TGTGCCAGCAGCTCACGACAGCAACAACCACCCCTCCACTTT.

V and J are TRBV7-9 and TRBJ2-5; TRBD1 might be the D (6 bases). Trimming removed 5 bases from V and 9 bases from J, with 19 bases in between. Germline V gene data show CDR1 as SEHNR and CDR2 as FQNEAQ (reference sequence). This CDR3 has 14 amino acids. The CDR3 nucleotides read TGTGCCAGCAGCGCCCGGACAGATCAAGGGGCCCAGTACTTC. Its translation is CASSARTDQGAQYF.